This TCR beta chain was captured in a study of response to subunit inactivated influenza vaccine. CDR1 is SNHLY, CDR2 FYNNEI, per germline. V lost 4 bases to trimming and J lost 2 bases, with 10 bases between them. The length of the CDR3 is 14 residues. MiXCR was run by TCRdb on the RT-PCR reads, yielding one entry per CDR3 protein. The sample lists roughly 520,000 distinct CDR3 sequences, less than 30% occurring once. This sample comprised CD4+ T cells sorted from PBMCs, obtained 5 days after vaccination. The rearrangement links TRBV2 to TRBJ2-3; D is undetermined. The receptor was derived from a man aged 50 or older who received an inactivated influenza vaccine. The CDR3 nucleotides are TGTGCCAGCAGTGTCCCCCCATTCACAGATACGCAGTATTTT. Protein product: CASSVPPFTDTQYF. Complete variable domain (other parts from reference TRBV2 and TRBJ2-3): EPEVTQTPSHQVTQMGQEVILRCVPISNHLYFYWYRQILGQKVEFLVSFYNNEISEKSEIFDDQFSVERPDGSNFTLKIRSTKLEDSAMYFCASSVPPFTDTQYFGPGTRLTVL.